These 25 T cell receptor beta chains share one sample of origin, sequenced in a study of blood T cells in healthy people across ages. A second roughly 7 to 11 cycle PCR used barcoded and J-beta primers. TCRdb called the 5' RACE reads again in MiXCR, with one record for every CDR3 protein. The sample comprises approximately 690,000 distinct CDR3 sequences, 40% to 45% of which are singletons, and 25% to 35% rests with the top ten. The sequenced sample was blood. The receptor set was obtained from a man older than 75 in good health.

The chain has TRBV4-1 and TRBJ2-1; tentatively, D is TRBD2 (7 bases). This CDR3 has 16 residues. Germline loops: CDR1 MGHRA, CDR2 YSYEKL. The V gene lost 0 bases and the J gene lost 7 bases, with 16 bases spanning the gap. The CDR3 loop is CASSQDMGAGVNEQFF. In DNA, the CDR3 is TGCGCCAGCAGCCAAGATATGGGGGCGGGAGTTAATGAGCAGTTCTTC.

A few counts support this clonotype. This chain connects TRBV29-1 to TRBJ2-1; 15 bases are shared with TRBD2. CDR1 and CDR2 from the germline V gene are SQVTM and ANQGSEA. The V segment lost 5 bases and the J segment 4 bases; nucleotides outside the gene matches: 9. The CDR3 totals 17 residues. CDR3 sequence reads: CSVPEGTSGRIYNEQFF. The CDR3 DNA is TGCAGCGTTCCTGAGGGGACTAGCGGGAGGATTTACAATGAGCAGTTCTTC.

This clonotype was detected only a few times. The J gene is TRBJ2-1, the V gene TRBV5-1, with D perhaps TRBD1 (5 bases). The CDR3 runs to 14 residues. Germline V gives CDR1 SGHRS, CDR2 YFSETQ. With 2 bases removed from V and 10 bases from J, the gap between germline ends came to 16 bases. The CDR3 here is CASSFFTTAQEQFF. The DNA for the CDR3 is TGCGCCAGCAGCTTTTTTACGACAGCACAGGAGCAGTTCTTC.

The chain carries TRBV6-2 or TRBV6-3 and TRBJ2-3; D gene ambiguous. Germline loops: CDR1 MNHEY, CDR2 SVGEGT. The V end lost 2 bases, the J end lost 0 bases, and 6 bases lay between the germline ends. The CDR3 loop spans 14 amino acids. The CDR3 sequence is CASSYDSSTDTQYF. Written as DNA, the CDR3 is TGTGCCAGCAGTTACGACTCTAGCACAGATACGCAGTATTTT.

This clonotype was counted ten times or more. The chain is built from TRBV7-2 and TRBJ2-7; D remains unclear. V lost 5 bases to trimming and J lost 1 base, with 6 bases between them. This CDR3 spans 12 amino acids. Germline assignment: CDR1 SGHTA and CDR2 FQGNSA. The CDR3 protein is CASSLYSYEQYF. CDR3 nucleotide sequence: TGTGCCAGCAGCCTGTATTCCTACGAGCAGTACTTC.

This sequence joins TRBV5-4 and TRBJ1-2; possible D gene TRBD1, 5 bases. The CDR3 sequence is 14 residues long. Trimming took 6 bases from V and 4 from J, leaving 16 bases between them. Per germline, CDR1 SGHNT and CDR2 YYREEE (reference sequence). CDR3 sequence reads: CASKPMGDLYGYTF. The CDR3, as DNA: TGTGCCAGCAAGCCGATGGGGGATCTCTATGGCTACACCTTC.

This clonotype was observed a few times. V gene TRBV10-1 combines with J gene TRBJ2-1; 10 bases fit TRBD1. This CDR3 is 15 amino acids long. J was trimmed by 8 bases and V by 6 bases; bases with no gene match: 10. Germline V CDR1 and CDR2: WNHNN, SYGVQD (reference sequence). CDR3 sequence reads: CASSAGQGYRDEQFF. For the CDR3, the DNA is TGCGCCAGCAGCGCGGGACAGGGGTATCGCGATGAGCAGTTCTTC.

The chain joins TRBV6-5 to TRBJ1-1; the D gene is possibly TRBD1 (6 bases). CDR3 size: 16 residues. V was trimmed by 2 bases and J by 1 base, leaving 14 bases between them. Germline CDR1 and CDR2: MNHEY and SVGAGI. The CDR3 nucleotides are TGTGCCAGCAGTTACGGATTCGGACAGACGAACACTGAAGCTTTCTTT. Its protein is CASSYGFGQTNTEAFF.

This chain joins TRBV15 and TRBJ2-3; 10 nucleotides agree with TRBD2. This CDR3 contains 15 residues. The germline V gene has CDR1 LNHNV and CDR2 YYDKDF (reference sequence). Trimming removed 2 bases from V and 4 bases from J; junction bases left unmatched: 3. The CDR3 protein is CATSRLAGDSDTQYF. The CDR3 DNA is TGTGCCACCAGCAGACTAGCGGGGGACTCAGATACGCAGTATTTT.

This sequence joins TRBV29-1 and TRBJ2-1; TRBD2 matches at 8 bases. V lost 2 bases to trimming and J lost 3 bases; unmatched junction nucleotides: 12. The CDR3 extends over 17 amino acids. Germline assignment: CDR1 SQVTM and CDR2 ANQGSEA. In DNA, the CDR3 is TGCAGCGTTGAATCCCGTAATGCGGGAGGACTCTACAATGAGCAGTTCTTC. It encodes CSVESRNAGGLYNEQFF.

This clonotype has a handful of counts. The chain links TRBV7-8 to TRBJ1-1; no reliable D call. V was cut by 1 base and J by 0 bases, with 12 bases left in between. Per germline, CDR1 SGHVS and CDR2 FQNEAQ. The length of the CDR3 is 16 residues. CDR3 nucleotide sequence: TGTGCCAGCAGCTTAGGTATTGGTGTCATGAACACTGAAGCTTTCTTT. Its protein product is CASSLGIGVMNTEAFF.

This clonotype was seen at least ten times. The chain has TRBV29-1 and TRBJ2-7, with 7 bases that match TRBD2. J lost 6 bases, V lost 7 bases, and 12 bases had no gene match. CDR3 length: 13 amino acids. Germline V gives CDR1 SQVTM, CDR2 ANQGSEA. CDR3 sequence reads: CSAMTSRPSEQYF. The CDR3 region has the DNA TGCAGCGCTATGACTAGCCGTCCCTCCGAGCAGTACTTC.

The J gene is TRBJ2-1, the V gene TRBV7-2; D is possibly TRBD1 (8 bases). The CDR3 runs 16 residues. Germline V gene sequence: CDR1 SGHTA, CDR2 FQGNSA. V gave up 5 bases and J gave up 4 bases, with 18 bases separating them. CDR3 nucleotides: TGTGCCAGCAGCCCCGGGGGGACAGGACTTTACAATGAGCAGTTCTTC. It codes for CASSPGGTGLYNEQFF.

This clonotype has ten or more counts. This rearrangement joins TRBV4-3 to TRBJ2-7; D call uncertain. Germline CDR1 LGHNA, CDR2 YSLEER. CDR3 length equals 13 residues. V dropped 0 bases and J dropped 6 bases, with 9 bases sitting between them. CDR3 coding DNA: TGCGCCAGCAGCCAAGAGCGCCCGAGCGAGCAGTACTTC. It translates to CASSQERPSEQYF.

About this clonotype itself: It is likely a read error, because the conserved phenylalanine at the end of the CDR3 is missing. The chain has TRBV18 and TRBJ2-5; no definite D call. This CDR3 is 17 amino acids long. Germline V gives CDR1 KGHSH, CDR2 LQKENI. The ends were cut back, 2 bases at V and 1 base at J, with 17 bases in the middle. The CDR3 region is CASSPRDSGLFQETQYL. Here the CDR3 DNA reads TGTGCCAGCTCACCAAGAGACTCGGGCTTATTCCAAGAGACCCAGTACCTC.

The chain's CDR3 is CASSARTSGIQNEQYF. In DNA form, the CDR3 reads TGTGCCAGCAGTGCGCGGACTAGCGGGATACAGAATGAGCAGTACTTC. This chain uses TRBV27 with TRBJ2-5, with 12 bases aligning to TRBD2. CDR1 is MNHEY, CDR2 SMNVEV, per germline (reference sequence). After removal of 5 bases from V and 11 bases from J, the junction contained 15 bases not matched to a gene. This CDR3 has 16 amino acids.

This clonotype showed up just a few times. V usage is TRBV30 and J usage is TRBJ2-7, with a weak D call TRBD1 (5 bases). The V end lost 3 bases, the J end lost 3 bases, and 12 bases lay between the germline ends. The CDR3 is made up of 13 amino acids. Germline V CDR1 and CDR2: GTSNPN, SVGIG (reference sequence). CDR3 loop: CAWRKGSNYEQYF. CDR3 coding DNA: TGTGCCTGGAGGAAGGGGTCTAACTACGAGCAGTACTTC.

The chain employs TRBV25-1 and TRBJ2-3, with D perhaps TRBD1 (6 bases). The CDR3 runs to 14 residues. Trimming stripped 7 bases from V and 1 base from J, with 12 bases between. Germline V gene data show CDR1 as MGHDK and CDR2 as SYGVNS. CDR3 amino acids: CASKGGSGTDTQYF. CDR3 DNA: TGTGCCAGCAAAGGGGGTTCGGGCACAGATACGCAGTATTTT.

A remark on this clonotype: This clone may be a read error of a much larger clone one base away. The CDR3 sequence is CSVASGQETLYF. CDR3 sequence (DNA): TGCAGCGTTGCTAGCGGGCAAGAGACCCTGTACTTC. J is TRBJ2-5 and V is TRBV29-1, with TRBD2 matching over 8 bases. This CDR3 contains 12 residues. Germline lookup yields CDR1 SQVTM and CDR2 ANQGSEA.

Comment on this clonotype: An end of the junction does not agree with germline; a read error may underlie this. The chain links TRBV6-2 or TRBV6-3 to TRBJ2-7; TRBD1 might be the D (6 bases). The CDR3 extends over 12 amino acids. CDR1 is MNHEY, CDR2 SVGEGT, per germline. The DNA for the CDR3 is TGTGCCACCAAAGGACAGTCCTACGAGCGGTACTTC. It translates to CATKGQSYERYF.

This clonotype was counted a few times. J is TRBJ2-7 and V is TRBV20-1; 11 bases are a match to TRBD2. Trimming took 5 bases from V and 2 from J; bases not matched to a gene: 5. The germline gives CDR1 DFQATT, CDR2 SNEGSKA (reference sequence). This CDR3 region has 14 residues. CDR3 nucleotide sequence: TGCAGTGCTCCTACTAGCGGGAGAGCCTACGAGCAGTACTTC. It encodes CSAPTSGRAYEQYF.

The chain has TRBV6-1 and TRBJ2-3, with a possible D match to TRBD1 (8 bases). Germline V CDR1 and CDR2: MNHNS, SASEGT. The CDR3 consists of 14 residues. Trimming shortened V by 7 bases and J by 2 bases, and 13 bases separated the two germline ends. CDR3 in amino acids: CASKTGGDTDTQYF. In DNA, the CDR3 is TGTGCCAGCAAAACAGGGGGGGACACAGATACGCAGTATTTT.

The chain couples TRBV10-1 to TRBJ2-7; possibly TRBD1 or TRBD2 for D (5 bases each). The CDR3 is 15 residues long. Germline V CDR1 and CDR2: WNHNN, SYGVQD (reference sequence). The V and J ends lost 3 bases and 0 bases respectively, with 12 bases between them. The CDR3 protein is CASSDSGDPSYEQYF. The CDR3 nucleotides are TGCGCCAGCAGTGATTCTGGGGACCCCTCCTACGAGCAGTACTTC.

The chain recombines TRBV27 with TRBJ2-3; 10 bases fit TRBD2. This CDR3 is 17 amino acids long. The germline V gene encodes CDR1 MNHEY and CDR2 SMNVEV (reference sequence). The V and J ends lost 1 base and 2 bases, in that order; junction bases with no gene match: 6. The CDR3 is CASSLFIAGGITDTQYF. CDR3 nucleotide sequence: TGTGCCAGCAGTTTATTTATAGCGGGAGGTATCACAGATACGCAGTATTTT.

In this sample, this clonotype turned up a few times. This may come from a read error, since a much larger clone is one base off. The V call is TRBV24-1, the J call TRBJ2-5, with D uncertain. Trimming took off 4 bases at V and 1 base at J, with 15 bases between the two ends. This CDR3 spans 16 amino acids. The V gene's germline CDR1 is KGHDR and CDR2 SFDVKD. The CDR3 region is CATSDQGRALQETQYF. DNA for the CDR3: TGTGCCACCAGTGACCAAGGACGAGCCCTCCAAGAGACCCAGTACTTC.